These T cell receptor beta chains were read from a single sample in a study of blood T cell repertoires in COVID-19. Profiling relied on immunoSEQ multiplex PCR, and the TCRdb table lists in-frame clones only, not all of them. The sample consists of some 150,000 clones, more than 85% of them appearing once. The sample was peripheral blood. The receptors originated from a man aged 60-69 years with active or convalescent COVID-19. CDR3s include the opening cysteine and the closing phenylalanine or tryptophan. Fields, in order: clone size, D gene, J gene, V gene, CDR3 DNA, CDR3 protein. D genes are given only for firm matches. Not every row has a clone size; where given, it reads once, few, many or a size class.

abundance: -; d_gene: -; j_gene: TRBJ1-2; v_gene: TRBV7-2; CDR3nt: TGTGCCAGCAGCTTAGCGCACAGCGGACCCGGTGGCTACACCTTC; CDR3aa: CASSLAHSGPGGYTF
abundance: -; d_gene: -; j_gene: TRBJ2-5; v_gene: TRBV7-9; CDR3nt: TGTGCCAGCAGCTCACGGGCGGGGGCTTGGGAGACCCAGTACTTC; CDR3aa: CASSSRAGAWETQYF
abundance: -; d_gene: TRBD2; j_gene: TRBJ2-1; v_gene: TRBV4-2; CDR3nt: TGTGCCAGCAGCCAAGGGAGAGGGACTAGCGGGAGTGGGAATGAGCAGTTCTTC; CDR3aa: CASSQGRGTSGSGNEQFF
abundance: -; d_gene: -; j_gene: TRBJ2-1; v_gene: TRBV5-1; CDR3nt: TGCGCCAGCAGCCCACAGGGCAGTAGCCACAATGAGCAGTTCTTC; CDR3aa: CASSPQGSSHNEQFF
abundance: -; d_gene: -; j_gene: TRBJ2-1; v_gene: TRBV7-9; CDR3nt: TGTGCCAGCAGCTTAGGGGGGGTGGACAATGAGCAGTTCTTC; CDR3aa: CASSLGGVDNEQFF
abundance: -; d_gene: -; j_gene: TRBJ1-6; v_gene: TRBV6-5; CDR3nt: TGTGCCAGTACCAGGGAAGCTTATAATTCACCCCTCCACTTT; CDR3aa: CASTREAYNSPLHF
abundance: -; d_gene: TRBD1; j_gene: TRBJ1-2; v_gene: TRBV4-2; CDR3nt: TGTGCCAGCAGCCAAGAAGGGACAGGCCCCTATGGCTACACCTTC; CDR3aa: CASSQEGTGPYGYTF
abundance: -; d_gene: TRBD1; j_gene: TRBJ2-3; v_gene: TRBV9; CDR3nt: TGTGCCAGCAGCGTGCGGACAGGGGTGGATACGCAGTATTTT; CDR3aa: CASSVRTGVDTQYF
abundance: -; d_gene: TRBD1; j_gene: TRBJ2-7; v_gene: TRBV7-6; CDR3nt: TGTGCCAGCAGCTTAGGTTTCTCCTTGGACAGGGACCACGAGCAGTACTTC; CDR3aa: CASSLGFSLDRDHEQYF
abundance: -; d_gene: -; j_gene: TRBJ1-1; v_gene: TRBV5-4; CDR3nt: TGTGCCAGCAGCTTTACAGTTATGAACACTGAAGCTTTCTTT; CDR3aa: CASSFTVMNTEAFF
abundance: -; d_gene: TRBD1; j_gene: TRBJ2-1; v_gene: TRBV4-1; CDR3nt: TGCGCCAGCAGCCTGCGGACAGGTGATGAGCAGTTCTTC; CDR3aa: CASSLRTGDEQFF
abundance: few; d_gene: -; j_gene: TRBJ2-3; v_gene: TRBV19; CDR3nt: TGTGCCAGCCTGGCTTTTCCGCAGTATTTT; CDR3aa: CASLAFPQYF
abundance: -; d_gene: -; j_gene: TRBJ2-5; v_gene: TRBV5-1; CDR3nt: TGCGCCAGCAGCTTGGGAGGGCAGCAAGAGACCCAGTACTTC; CDR3aa: CASSLGGQQETQYF
abundance: -; d_gene: TRBD1; j_gene: TRBJ2-5; v_gene: TRBV27; CDR3nt: TGTGCCAGCAGTTTCCTTCAGGGACAGGAGCCGGGGGCCCAGTACTTC; CDR3aa: CASSFLQGQEPGAQYF
abundance: -; d_gene: -; j_gene: TRBJ1-2; v_gene: TRBV28; CDR3nt: TGTGCCAGCAGTTGGACTGGCGTACTTAACTATGGCTACACCTTC; CDR3aa: CASSWTGVLNYGYTF
abundance: -; d_gene: -; j_gene: TRBJ1-2; v_gene: TRBV19; CDR3nt: TGTGCCAGTAGTATAGATGCACAGGGAGTAGCCACCTTC; CDR3aa: CASSIDAQGVATF
abundance: -; d_gene: TRBD2; j_gene: TRBJ2-3; v_gene: TRBV2; CDR3nt: TGTGCCAGCGGACTAGCGGATCTCACAGATACGCAGTATTTT; CDR3aa: CASGLADLTDTQYF
abundance: -; d_gene: TRBD1; j_gene: TRBJ1-1; v_gene: TRBV18; CDR3nt: TGTGCCAGCTCACCAACAGGGGGCAACACTGAAGCTTTCTTT; CDR3aa: CASSPTGGNTEAFF
abundance: -; d_gene: -; j_gene: TRBJ1-1; v_gene: TRBV19; CDR3nt: TGTGCCAGTAGACCACAGGGCGACGAAGAAGCTTTCTTT; CDR3aa: CASRPQGDEEAFF
abundance: -; d_gene: -; j_gene: TRBJ1-3; v_gene: TRBV6-5; CDR3nt: TGTGCCATCCGCTACAGGGCTGGAAACACCATATATTTT; CDR3aa: CAIRYRAGNTIYF
abundance: -; d_gene: -; j_gene: TRBJ2-1; v_gene: TRBV6-6; CDR3nt: TGTGCCAGCAATTGGCTGTACAATGAGCAGTTCTTC; CDR3aa: CASNWLYNEQFF
abundance: -; d_gene: -; j_gene: TRBJ2-5; v_gene: TRBV20-1; CDR3nt: TGCAGTGCCACGGAGACGACCCAGTACTTC; CDR3aa: CSATETTQYF
abundance: -; d_gene: -; j_gene: TRBJ2-5; v_gene: TRBV14; CDR3nt: TGTGCCAGCAGCCGACGACTCGTGGTTGGATGTTTCCAGTACTTC; CDR3aa: CASSRRLVVGCFQYF
abundance: -; d_gene: -; j_gene: TRBJ1-1; v_gene: TRBV7-9; CDR3nt: TGTGCCAGCAGCTTATTCGCAGGGAAGAAGAACACTGAAGCTTTCTTT; CDR3aa: CASSLFAGKKNTEAFF
abundance: once; d_gene: -; j_gene: TRBJ2-7; v_gene: TRBV3-1/TRBV3-2; CDR3nt: TGTGCCAGCAGCGCGCTCGCCGGCTACGAGCAGTACTTC; CDR3aa: CASSALAGYEQYF
abundance: few; d_gene: TRBD1; j_gene: TRBJ1-6; v_gene: TRBV6-2/TRBV6-3; CDR3nt: TGTGCCAGCAGTTACCCCTGGACAGGTCCAAATTCACCCCTCCACTTT; CDR3aa: CASSYPWTGPNSPLHF
abundance: -; d_gene: -; j_gene: TRBJ1-1; v_gene: TRBV4-3; CDR3nt: TGCGCCAGCAGCCAATTAGGACAGCACACTGAAGCTTTCTTT; CDR3aa: CASSQLGQHTEAFF
abundance: once; d_gene: -; j_gene: TRBJ1-5; v_gene: TRBV5-4; CDR3nt: TGTGCCAGCAGCTTGGAAGGAGGCAATCAGCCCCAGCATTTT; CDR3aa: CASSLEGGNQPQHF
abundance: -; d_gene: TRBD1; j_gene: TRBJ1-2; v_gene: TRBV18; CDR3nt: TGTGCCAGCTCCGATCCCTTCCGGGACAGATACTATGGCTACACCTTC; CDR3aa: CASSDPFRDRYYGYTF
abundance: -; d_gene: TRBD2; j_gene: TRBJ2-3; v_gene: TRBV7-2; CDR3nt: TGTGCCAGCAGCTTATATACTAGCGGCACAGATACGCAGTATTTT; CDR3aa: CASSLYTSGTDTQYF
abundance: once; d_gene: TRBD1; j_gene: TRBJ1-4; v_gene: TRBV7-2; CDR3nt: TGTGCCAGCAGCTTACGGCCCATCCGGGACAGGGTTAATGAAAAACTGTTTTTT; CDR3aa: CASSLRPIRDRVNEKLFF
abundance: -; d_gene: -; j_gene: TRBJ1-3; v_gene: TRBV6-5; CDR3nt: TGTGCCAGCAGTTACGGGGGGGACTCTGGAAACACCATATATTTT; CDR3aa: CASSYGGDSGNTIYF
abundance: -; d_gene: TRBD1; j_gene: TRBJ2-5; v_gene: TRBV24-1; CDR3nt: TGTGCCACCAGTGATCCCGGGACAGGGCCCAAAGAGACCCAGTACTTC; CDR3aa: CATSDPGTGPKETQYF
abundance: few; d_gene: -; j_gene: TRBJ1-6; v_gene: TRBV30; CDR3nt: TGTGCCTGGAGTCCCCGTCGGGGAAATTCACCCCTCCACTTT; CDR3aa: CAWSPRRGNSPLHF
abundance: -; d_gene: TRBD1; j_gene: TRBJ2-1; v_gene: TRBV6-4; CDR3nt: TGTGCCAGCAGTGCACAGGGGGGAAATGAGCAGTTCTTC; CDR3aa: CASSAQGGNEQFF
abundance: -; d_gene: TRBD2; j_gene: TRBJ2-1; v_gene: TRBV28; CDR3nt: TGTGCCAGCAGTCTGACTAGCGGGAAGGAGTTCTTC; CDR3aa: CASSLTSGKEFF
abundance: -; d_gene: -; j_gene: TRBJ2-2; v_gene: TRBV7-8; CDR3nt: TGTGCCAGCAGCTTCAAGCGGGCGAACACCGGGGAGCTGTTTTTT; CDR3aa: CASSFKRANTGELFF
abundance: -; d_gene: -; j_gene: TRBJ2-7; v_gene: TRBV27; CDR3nt: TGTGCCAGCAGTTTGCAGGGGCACTCCTACGAGCAGTACTTC; CDR3aa: CASSLQGHSYEQYF
abundance: -; d_gene: -; j_gene: TRBJ2-7; v_gene: TRBV5-6; CDR3nt: TGTGCCAGCAGCGGGCAGGGTTCCGAGCAGTACTTC; CDR3aa: CASSGQGSEQYF
abundance: once; d_gene: -; j_gene: TRBJ2-1; v_gene: TRBV3-1/TRBV3-2; CDR3nt: TGTGCCAGCAGCCAGGTTGGGACTGTGAATTACAATGAGCAGTTCTTC; CDR3aa: CASSQVGTVNYNEQFF
abundance: -; d_gene: -; j_gene: TRBJ1-4; v_gene: TRBV28; CDR3nt: TGTGCCAGCAGCCCGCTCGGCCGGGACATTAATGAAAAACTGTTTTTT; CDR3aa: CASSPLGRDINEKLFF
abundance: -; d_gene: TRBD2; j_gene: TRBJ2-3; v_gene: TRBV6-2/TRBV6-3; CDR3nt: TGTGCCAGCAGTTACTCGATTTTAGAACTAGCGGGAGATACAGATACGCAGTATTTT; CDR3aa: CASSYSILELAGDTDTQYF
abundance: -; d_gene: -; j_gene: TRBJ2-7; v_gene: TRBV5-1; CDR3nt: TGCGCCAGCAGCTCCGGACAGGGACTATACGAAGAGCAGTACTTC; CDR3aa: CASSSGQGLYEEQYF
abundance: once; d_gene: -; j_gene: TRBJ1-2; v_gene: TRBV20-1; CDR3nt: TGCAGTGCTAGTCTCCCCTTCTATGGCTACACCTTC; CDR3aa: CSASLPFYGYTF
abundance: once; d_gene: -; j_gene: TRBJ2-1; v_gene: TRBV6-6; CDR3nt: TGTGCCAGCAGTTTACCTCCGGGGTCACTGAATGAGCAGTTCTTC; CDR3aa: CASSLPPGSLNEQFF
abundance: -; d_gene: TRBD1; j_gene: TRBJ1-2; v_gene: TRBV6-2/TRBV6-3; CDR3nt: TGTGCCAGCAGTACCTGGGACAGGGGGAACTATGGCTACACCTTC; CDR3aa: CASSTWDRGNYGYTF
abundance: -; d_gene: -; j_gene: TRBJ2-2; v_gene: TRBV12-3/TRBV12-4; CDR3nt: TGTGCCAGCACACTTGCGCTCACCGGGGAGCTGTTTTTT; CDR3aa: CASTLALTGELFF
abundance: -; d_gene: -; j_gene: TRBJ1-3; v_gene: TRBV19; CDR3nt: TGTGCCAGTACAACGGGTGGCTCTGGAAACACCATATATTTT; CDR3aa: CASTTGGSGNTIYF
abundance: once; d_gene: -; j_gene: TRBJ1-1; v_gene: TRBV19; CDR3nt: TGTGCCAGTACTAGGACAGACCAAGACACTGAAGCTTTCTTT; CDR3aa: CASTRTDQDTEAFF
abundance: -; d_gene: -; j_gene: TRBJ2-3; v_gene: TRBV7-9; CDR3nt: TGTGCCAGCAGCCCAGGACTGTTCACAGATACGCAGTATTTT; CDR3aa: CASSPGLFTDTQYF
abundance: -; d_gene: -; j_gene: TRBJ1-1; v_gene: TRBV5-4; CDR3nt: TGTGCCAGCAGCTTGGAGCCGAACACTGAAGCTTTCTTT; CDR3aa: CASSLEPNTEAFF
abundance: once; d_gene: -; j_gene: TRBJ2-1; v_gene: TRBV11-2; CDR3nt: TGTGCCAGCAGCTTAGAAGCCAATGAGCAGTTCTTC; CDR3aa: CASSLEANEQFF
abundance: -; d_gene: -; j_gene: TRBJ2-5; v_gene: TRBV4-1; CDR3nt: TGCGCCAGCAGCCAAACTCGGGGGAGGGAGACCCAGTACTTC; CDR3aa: CASSQTRGRETQYF
abundance: once; d_gene: -; j_gene: TRBJ2-5; v_gene: TRBV30; CDR3nt: TGTGCCTGGCAGGACAACTGGGAGACCCAGTACTTC; CDR3aa: CAWQDNWETQYF
abundance: -; d_gene: -; j_gene: TRBJ1-5; v_gene: TRBV7-8; CDR3nt: TGTGCCAGCAGTCCCCGGGGGGCCAACCAGCCCCAGCATTTT; CDR3aa: CASSPRGANQPQHF
abundance: -; d_gene: -; j_gene: TRBJ1-6; v_gene: TRBV27; CDR3nt: TGTGCCAGCAGTCCCCGCCGGCCGAGGGGGAATTCACCCCTCCACTTT; CDR3aa: CASSPRRPRGNSPLHF
abundance: -; d_gene: TRBD1; j_gene: TRBJ2-1; v_gene: TRBV24-1; CDR3nt: TGTGCCACCAGTGATTGGCAGGGGGACAATGAGCAGTTCTTC; CDR3aa: CATSDWQGDNEQFF
abundance: -; d_gene: TRBD2; j_gene: TRBJ2-4; v_gene: TRBV7-2; CDR3nt: TGTGCCAGCAGCTTTAGTAGCGGGGGGGGCAAAAACATTCAGTACTTC; CDR3aa: CASSFSSGGGKNIQYF